The present T cell receptor (beta chain) was sequenced within a study of shared clonotypes between healthy human individuals. To note about this clone: Its antigen is unknown.

This CDR3 is built from 14 residues. After removal of 4 bases from V and 0 bases from J, the junction contained 2 bases not matched to a gene. The V gene's germline CDR1 is WNHNN and CDR2 SYGVQD (reference sequence). The repertoire was sequenced with immunoSEQ multiplex PCR; TCRdb's copy has only in-frame clones and lacks some. Of around 1.6 million clones listed, 98% are singletons. The study's findings and limits: The authors sampled blood alone, and tissue repertoires likely differ.

The sample comprised naive CD4+ T cells sorted from blood. Subset here: CD45RA+ positively selected. This sequence was found in a young man in good health. This chain uses TRBV10-1 with TRBJ2-7; TRBD2 aligns across 8 bases. The CDR3: CASSAGGSSYEQYF. Here the CDR3 DNA reads TGCGCCAGCAGTGCGGGGGGGTCCTCCTACGAGCAGTACTTC.